This T cell receptor (beta chain) was observed in a study of blood T cell repertoires in COVID-19. Whole-study context: From T cells, B-cell-depleted T cells, or PBMCs came the material, which was cDNA or gDNA.

Original methodology: Scientists estimated how many nucleated cells there were by amplifying reference gene primers. TCRdb's table, derived via immunoSEQ multiplex PCR, lists solely in-frame clones and lacks some. From that table come the V and J calls and clone size; the DNA was used to work out D and trimming. This sample has 150,000 to 200,000 clones, with over 80% found just once. The CDR3 spans 13 residues. With 7 bases clipped from V and 0 bases from J, the junction kept 6 bases outside the gene matches. CDR1 and CDR2 (germline): SQVTM, ANQGSEA. Everyone who took part was about 18 to 90 years old, and they came from about two dozen US areas. Clinical history reported by participants formed the basis on which cohorts were assigned.

The gene calls are TRBV29-1 and TRBJ2-7, with 7 bases matching TRBD2. The sample consisted of PBMCs or T cells enriched from blood (not recorded which). This clonotype was sampled from a man in his 70s who had been exposed to COVID-19. CDR3: CSAREALSYEQYF. Here the CDR3 DNA reads TGCAGCGCACGGGAGGCGCTCTCCTACGAGCAGTACTTC.